A selection of T cell receptor beta chains follows, all from one sample in a study of T cells in localized non-small cell lung cancer. Produced via immunoSEQ multiplex PCR; TCRdb's table is partial and in-frame only. The sample holds a few thousand clones, over 20% seen once. This specimen was lung tumor tissue, taken before any cancer treatment. All receptors derive from a male donor at least 60 years old with stage II lung adenocarcinoma. Each CDR3 is given with its conserved first and last residue. Each record gives: clone size, V gene, D gene, J gene, CDR3 length, CDR3 protein, CDR3 DNA. The D gene is left open where the match is weak. Clone size is given for some rows only: seen once, a few or many times, or a class if the clone is expanded.

.	TRBV10-3	.	TRBJ2-1	15	CAISSEVDSYNEQFF	TGTGCCATCAGCTCTGAAGTTGACTCCTACAATGAGCAGTTCTTC
.	TRBV6-8	.	TRBJ2-7	14	CASSISGEEDEQYF	TGTGCCAGCAGCATTTCAGGGGAAGAAGACGAGCAGTACTTC
.	TRBV19	TRBD1	TRBJ1-1	16	CASSRGTVLDRAEAFF	TGTGCCAGTAGTAGGGGGACAGTACTCGATAGGGCTGAAGCTTTCTTT
.	TRBV6-8	.	TRBJ2-7	14	CASSYLGPFYEQYF	TGTGCCAGCAGTTACTTGGGTCCTTTCTACGAGCAGTACTTC
.	TRBV6-8	TRBD1	TRBJ2-7	14	CAIRPGQDSYEQYF	TGTGCCATCAGACCGGGACAGGACTCCTACGAGCAGTACTTC
.	TRBV11-3	.	TRBJ2-4	14	CASSLERAKNIQYF	TGTGCCAGCAGCTTGGAAAGGGCCAAAAACATTCAGTACTTC
medium-sized	TRBV11-3	.	TRBJ1-2	19	CASSLVFTGGTDIFSGYTF	TGTGCCAGCAGCTTAGTATTTACGGGTGGGACCGACATTTTTAGTGGCTACACCTTC
.	TRBV19	.	TRBJ1-3	14	CASSIGGVGNTIYF	TGTGCCAGTAGTATTGGTGGAGTAGGAAACACCATATATTTT
few	TRBV12-5	.	TRBJ1-2	13	CATQFGGNYGYTF	TGTGCCACCCAATTCGGGGGAAACTATGGCTACACCTTC
medium-sized	TRBV15	.	TRBJ1-1	14	CATSRDRGNTEAFF	TGTGCCACCAGCAGAGATCGTGGGAACACTGAAGCTTTCTTT
few	TRBV19	.	TRBJ1-1	13	CASSIKGDTEAFF	TGTGCCAGTAGTATAAAGGGGGACACTGAAGCTTTCTTT
large	TRBV6-8	.	TRBJ1-1	14	CASSAKGENTEAFF	TGTGCCAGCAGTGCTAAGGGGGAGAACACTGAAGCTTTCTTT
few	TRBV11-3	.	TRBJ1-6	17	CASSFVPVISYNSPLHF	TGTGCCAGCAGCTTCGTCCCCGTAATCTCCTATAATTCACCCCTCCACTTT
few	TRBV11-3	TRBD2	TRBJ2-7	15	CASSFSGDHSYEQYF	TGTGCCAGCAGCTTTAGCGGGGACCACTCCTACGAGCAGTACTTC